What follows are 16 T cell receptor beta chains derived from one specimen sequenced in a study of T cell responses to AZD1222 COVID-19 vaccine. TCRdb's table, derived via immunoSEQ multiplex PCR, lists solely in-frame clones and lacks some. The sample lists 95,000 to 100,000 clones, just over 85% occurring once. The sequencing used peripheral blood, collected on day 0 of AZD1222 vaccination. The receptor set was obtained from an adult in good health.

V usage is TRBV6-1 and J usage is TRBJ1-1; D may be TRBD1 (5 bases). The V and J ends lost 6 bases and 5 bases respectively, with 16 bases between them. The germline V gene has CDR1 MNHNS and CDR2 SASEGT. CDR3 length: 14 residues. The CDR3, as DNA: TGTGCCAGCAGCCCGGGTAGGGGAGGGACTGAAGCTTTCTTT. Translated, it gives CASSPGRGGTEAFF.

The genes are TRBV27 and TRBJ2-3; TRBD2 aligns across 7 bases. Trimming took 8 bases from V and 4 from J; bases not matched to a gene: 12. Germline values: CDR1 MNHEY, CDR2 SMNVEV (reference sequence). CDR3 length equals 15 residues. Here the CDR3 reads CASQSPSGGSDTQYF. The CDR3 nucleotides read TGTGCCAGCCAATCCCCGTCGGGGGGTTCAGATACGCAGTATTTT.

The chain combines TRBV6-5 with TRBJ1-2; TRBD1 agrees at 9 bases. The CDR3 consists of 14 residues. Germline V gives CDR1 MNHEY, CDR2 SVGAGI. V shed 4 bases and J 6 bases; nucleotides not matched to a gene: 6. CDR3 residues: CASSSGTGSNGYTF. The CDR3 DNA reads TGTGCCAGCAGTTCCGGGACAGGGAGCAATGGCTACACCTTC.

This chain links TRBV6-2 or TRBV6-3 with TRBJ2-3; D is uncertain. Germline V lookup: CDR1 MNHEY, CDR2 SVGEGT. This CDR3 has 12 residues. V lost 5 bases and J lost 4, with 7 bases in between. This chain's CDR3 is CASSETSDTQYF. As DNA, the CDR3 is TGTGCCAGCAGTGAGACATCAGATACGCAGTATTTT.

The CDR3 coding sequence is TGTGCCACCACCCCAGGGGGCGGGTTGAATGGCTACACCTTC. It translates to CATTPGGGLNGYTF. The gene calls are TRBV19 and TRBJ1-2, with 8 bases that match TRBD1. This CDR3 comprises 14 residues. CDR1 is LNHDA and CDR2 is SQIVND in the germline V gene (reference sequence). Trimming removed 10 bases from V and 6 bases from J; junction bases left unmatched: 13.

J is TRBJ2-1 and V is TRBV29-1, with D possibly matching TRBD1 (5 bases). V was cut by 1 base and J by 6 bases, with 16 bases left in between. The CDR3 loop spans 15 amino acids. Germline V CDR1 and CDR2: SQVTM, ANQGSEA. CDR3 sequence reads: CSVEGVQGMSNEQFF. CDR3 sequence (DNA): TGCAGCGTTGAAGGCGTCCAGGGTATGTCCAATGAGCAGTTCTTC.

The chain has TRBV27 and TRBJ2-5; TRBD1 aligns across 9 bases. V shed 6 bases and J 5 bases; nucleotides not matched to a gene: 10. CDR3 length: 15 amino acids. Per the germline V gene, CDR1 is MNHEY and CDR2 is SMNVEV (reference sequence). This CDR3 reads CASSNRGPRGETQYF. CDR3 nucleotide sequence: TGTGCCAGCAGCAACAGGGGGCCACGGGGTGAGACCCAGTACTTC.

The table lists this clone with many counts. The rearrangement joins TRBV2 to TRBJ1-3; D is unresolved. CDR1 and CDR2 from the germline V gene are SNHLY and FYNNEI. V shed 0 bases and J shed 0 bases, with 12 bases lying between them. This CDR3 has 17 amino acids. This CDR3 is CASSEALGDFSGNTIYF. The CDR3 coding sequence is TGTGCCAGCAGTGAAGCTTTGGGCGATTTCTCTGGAAACACCATATATTTT. Drawing the rest from reference TRBV2 and TRBJ1-3, the complete variable domain is EPEVTQTPSHQVTQMGQEVILRCVPISNHLYFYWYRQILGQKVEFLVSFYNNEISEKSEIFDDQFSVERPDGSNFTLKIRSTKLEDSAMYFCASSEALGDFSGNTIYFGEGSWLTVV.

The chain recombines TRBV2 with TRBJ1-2; 11 bases line up with TRBD1. In germline, CDR1 is SNHLY, CDR2 FYNNEI. The CDR3 consists of 14 residues. The ends lost 6 bases at V and 6 bases at J; junction bases unmatched: 6. Here the CDR3 DNA reads TGTGCCAGCAGGGCCGGGACAGGGGGGCATGGCTACACCTTC. This sequence encodes CASRAGTGGHGYTF. Complete variable domain (other parts from reference TRBV2 and TRBJ1-2): EPEVTQTPSHQVTQMGQEVILRCVPISNHLYFYWYRQILGQKVEFLVSFYNNEISEKSEIFDDQFSVERPDGSNFTLKIRSTKLEDSAMYFCASRAGTGGHGYTFGSGTRLTVV.

The chain combines TRBV13 with TRBJ1-2; possible D gene TRBD1, 5 bases. The CDR3 has 15 residues. The germline CDR1 and CDR2 sequences are PRHDT and FYEKMQ (reference sequence). Trimming left V 4 bases short and J 6 bases short, with 18 bases between. This CDR3 reads CASSSGGGVRDGYTF. As DNA, the CDR3 is TGTGCCAGCAGCTCTGGTGGGGGGGTAAGAGATGGCTACACCTTC.

This clone came up a few times. J is TRBJ1-1 and V is TRBV28, with D tentatively TRBD1 (5 bases). This CDR3 is 11 amino acids long. Trimming removed 6 bases at V and 10 bases at J, with 12 bases between. Germline CDR1 MDHEN, CDR2 SYDVKM. The CDR3 reads CASRAAQGAFF. The CDR3, as DNA: TGTGCCAGCAGGGCGGCCCAGGGAGCTTTCTTT.

This clone was observed a handful of times. The chain uses TRBV7-9 and TRBJ2-7, with 7 bases lining up with TRBD1. CDR3 length equals 12 residues. V was clipped by 5 bases and J by 4 bases; unmatched bases: 2. Germline-derived CDR1 and CDR2 are SEHNR and FQNEAQ (reference sequence). CDR3 in DNA: TGTGCCAGCAGCCAACAGGGGTACGAGCAGTACTTC. This gives the protein CASSQQGYEQYF.

The chain links TRBV2 to TRBJ2-5, with TRBD1 identical over 8 bases. The junction had 10 bases not matched to a gene; V was cut back by 8 bases and J by 5 bases. Germline V gives CDR1 SNHLY, CDR2 FYNNEI. The CDR3 runs to 14 residues. The CDR3 loop reads CASGRSGGGETQYF. The DNA of the CDR3 is TGTGCCAGCGGTAGATCAGGGGGCGGGGAGACCCAGTACTTC.

The chain combines TRBV27 with TRBJ2-1; TRBD2 agrees at 9 bases. Germline lookup yields CDR1 MNHEY and CDR2 SMNVEV (reference sequence). The CDR3 spans 16 residues. The trim removed 4 bases at V and 7 bases at J, leaving 11 bases unmatched. In nucleotides, the CDR3 is TGTGCCAGCAGTTCATCGGGAAGCGGGAGGCAGAATGAGCAGTTCTTC. This sequence encodes CASSSSGSGRQNEQFF.

The genes are TRBV28 and TRBJ1-2; weak D call: TRBD1 (6 bases). Trimming removed 3 bases at V and 4 bases at J, with 12 bases between. The CDR3 is 14 residues long. Germline V gene sequence: CDR1 MDHEN, CDR2 SYDVKM. CDR3 protein: CASSFAGGLYGYTF. For the CDR3, the DNA is TGTGCCAGCAGTTTTGCGGGGGGGCTCTATGGCTACACCTTC.

The chain links TRBV10-3 to TRBJ2-3; the match to TRBD2 covers 9 bases. The V gene's germline CDR1 is ENHRY and CDR2 SYGVKD. V trimming: 10 bases; J trimming: 4 bases; junction bases outside the gene matches: 9. This CDR3 is built from 14 residues. This CDR3 is CATYSGSIADTQYF. DNA for the CDR3: TGTGCCACGTATAGCGGGAGTATAGCAGATACGCAGTATTTT.